The sequence of this T cell receptor (beta chain) was determined in a study of CD8+CD57+ T cells in acquired aplastic anemia. At the level of the study: DNA recovered from sorted CD4+ and CD8+ cells had a mean of approximately 3.2 ug.

Trimming took off 2 bases at V and 0 bases at J, with 8 bases between the two ends. This CDR3 is built from 15 residues. CDR3 and TCR beta VDJ profiling relied on a genomic DNA template. TCRdb re-called the reads with MiXCR, one entry per CDR3 protein. The sample consists of 180,000 or so distinct CDR3 sequences, roughly 48% of them appearing once. Patients selected for sequencing had displayed CD8+CD57+ cell expansion by flow cytometry. The sample taken for sequencing was sorted CD4+, CD8+, or CD8+CD57+ T cells (not recorded which) from PBMCs. The chain recombines TRBV12-3 or TRBV12-4 with TRBJ1-5; D gene unclear. The TCR comes from a human donor with aplastic anemia. The CDR3 spells CASSLSHISNQPQHF. In DNA, the CDR3 is TGTGCCAGCAGTTTAAGTCATATTAGCAATCAGCCCCAGCATTTT.